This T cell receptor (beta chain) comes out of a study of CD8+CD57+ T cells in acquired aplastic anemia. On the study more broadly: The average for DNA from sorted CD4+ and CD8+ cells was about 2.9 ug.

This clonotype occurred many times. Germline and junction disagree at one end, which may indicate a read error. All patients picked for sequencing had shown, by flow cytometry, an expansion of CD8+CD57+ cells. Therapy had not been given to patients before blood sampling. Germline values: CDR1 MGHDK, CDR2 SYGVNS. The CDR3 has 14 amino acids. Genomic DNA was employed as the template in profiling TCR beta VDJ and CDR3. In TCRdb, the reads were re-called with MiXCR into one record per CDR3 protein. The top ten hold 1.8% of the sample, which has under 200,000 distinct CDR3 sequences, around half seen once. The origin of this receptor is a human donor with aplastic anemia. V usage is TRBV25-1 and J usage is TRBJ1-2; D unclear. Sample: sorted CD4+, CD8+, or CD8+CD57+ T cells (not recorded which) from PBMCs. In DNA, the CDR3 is TGTGCCAGCAGTGAGGTGGACGGAACCGGTGTACATGCCTTC. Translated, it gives CASSEVDGTGVHAF.